This TCR beta chain was identified in a study of blood T cell repertoires in COVID-19. Across the study: Acute and convalescent COVID-19 specimens originated in the United States, Italy and Spain.

Original data processing: Scientists estimated how many nucleated cells there were by amplifying reference gene primers. The protocol was immunoSEQ multiplex PCR, while the TCRdb copy is restricted to in-frame clones and leaves out a portion. The DNA gave D and trimming, while V, J and clone size come from that table. The repertoire has under 300,000 clones, about 88% of them found once; the top ten carry 0.95% to 1%. With 7 bases clipped from V and 5 bases from J, the junction kept 11 bases outside the gene matches. This CDR3 has 16 amino acids. The germline CDR1 and CDR2 sequences are SNHLY and FYNNEI.

This clonotype was sampled from a middle-aged woman who had recovered from COVID-19. Sequencing used peripheral blood. The J gene is TRBJ2-5, the V gene TRBV2; 12 bases fit TRBD2. The CDR3 DNA reads TGTGCCAGCAACCGACTAGCGGGAGAGTTAGGGGAGACCCAGTACTTC. Translating gives CASNRLAGELGETQYF.